The 20 T cell receptor beta chains listed next were all sequenced from one sample in a study of blood T cells in healthy people across ages. With a J-beta primer mix and a sample-barcoded 5' primer, a second PCR ran 7 to 11 cycles. TCRdb used MiXCR to reprocess the 5' RACE reads, holding one entry per CDR3 protein. Seen here are about 320,000 distinct CDR3 sequences, roughly 26% observed once, and the top ten hold approximately 29%. Sequenced sample: blood. These receptors were taken from a woman between 70 and 85 years old in good health.

This chain uses TRBV5-1 with TRBJ1-1; tentative D call: TRBD1 (5 bases). The CDR3 consists of 16 residues. The germline gives CDR1 SGHRS, CDR2 YFSETQ. The V end was cut by 5 bases, the J end by 0 bases, with 17 bases between. The CDR3 here is CASRSTVKNVNTEAFF. The DNA of the CDR3 is TGCGCCAGCAGGTCGACAGTAAAGAACGTGAACACTGAAGCTTTCTTT.

This clonotype was seen a few times. CDR3 region: CASSRQGVAYNEQFF. CDR3 sequence (DNA): TGTGCCAGCAGCAGACAGGGGGTGGCTTACAATGAGCAGTTCTTC. The chain couples TRBV21-1 to TRBJ2-1; the table assigns TRBD1, which was not confirmed against the DNA. TRBV21-1 is recorded as a pseudogene. CDR3 size: 15 residues.

To note about this clonotype: A read error may account for a junction end that differs from germline. The chain recombines TRBV27 with TRBJ1-2; no definite D call. The CDR3 has 15 residues. Germline V lookup: CDR1 MNHEY, CDR2 SMNVEV (reference sequence). The CDR3 protein is CASSLSGRGSYGYTF. The DNA of the CDR3 is TGTGCCAGCAGTCTATCTGGACGGGGTTCCTATGGCTACACCTTC.

V is TRBV5-1 and J is TRBJ2-7; 9 nucleotides match TRBD1. From germline, CDR1 is SGHRS and CDR2 YFSETQ. The CDR3 is made up of 14 amino acids. V lost 6 bases to trimming and J lost 4 bases; unmatched junction nucleotides: 8. CDR3 in DNA: TGCGCCAGCACAACGACAGGGGGTTCGTACGAGCAGTACTTC. Its translation: CASTTTGGSYEQYF.

V and J are TRBV15 and TRBJ2-4; 9 bases map to TRBD2. The CDR3 is 16 residues long. The trim removed 0 bases at V and 5 bases at J, leaving 5 bases unmatched. The germline CDR1 and CDR2 sequences are LNHNV and YYDKDF (reference sequence). The CDR3 loop reads CATSRDVSGGQNIQYF. In nucleotides, the CDR3 is TGTGCCACCAGCAGAGATGTGAGCGGGGGGCAAAACATTCAGTACTTC.

In regard to this clonotype: Mismatch with germline at one junction end may stem from a read error. This chain joins TRBV5-1 and TRBJ2-7; 8 bases map to TRBD2. Germline-derived CDR1 and CDR2 are SGHRS and YFSETQ. CDR3 length equals 16 residues. The CDR3 sequence is CASSLGSGGVPYEQYF. The CDR3 region has the DNA TGCGCCAGCAGTTTGGGATCCGGGGGGGTCCCCTACGAGCAGTACTTC. The whole variable domain, remainder taken from reference TRBV5-1 and TRBJ2-7, is KAGVTQTPRYLIKTRGQQVTLSCSPISGHRSVSWYQQTPGQGLQFLFEYFSETQRNKGNFPGRFSGRQFSNSRSEMNVSTLELGDSALYLCASSLGSGGVPYEQYFGPGTRLTVT.

This clonotype was seen many times. J is TRBJ2-7 and V is TRBV4-2; D is unclear. Trimming pared 6 bases from V and 2 bases from J, leaving 5 bases between. This CDR3 region has 11 residues. Germline V CDR1 and CDR2: LGHNA, YNFKEQ. CDR3 amino acids: CASSGPYEQYF. The CDR3 DNA follows: TGTGCCAGCAGTGGCCCCTACGAGCAGTACTTC.

The chain has TRBV20-1 and TRBJ1-4; tentatively, D is TRBD1 (6 bases). The V end lost 2 bases, the J end lost 12 bases, and 13 bases lay between the germline ends. CDR1 DFQATT and CDR2 SNEGSKA come from the germline V gene (reference sequence). The CDR3 covers 12 residues. The CDR3 nucleotides are TGCAGTGCTAGAACTCCAGGGGAGGAACTGTTTTTT. Protein product: CSARTPGEELFF.

This clonotype was seen a few times. The junction does not match germline at one end; this may be a read error. The rearrangement links TRBV20-1 to TRBJ1-3; D ambiguous. This CDR3 is 12 amino acids long. The V gene's germline CDR1 is DFQATT and CDR2 SNEGSKA (reference sequence). The DNA for the CDR3 is TGCAGTGCTAGAGCCCCTGGGAACACCATATATTTT. Amino acid sequence: CSARAPGNTIYF.

This clonotype appeared a few times. V usage is TRBV7-2 and J usage is TRBJ2-5; a weak D match, TRBD1 (6 bases). The DNA end is a closer match to TRBJ2-1, so the J assignment may be wrong. CDR1 SGHTA and CDR2 FQGNSA come from the germline V gene. There are 16 residues in the CDR3. CDR3 DNA sequence: TGTGCCAGCAGCTTAGGTGGGACATCCTTTTTCAATGAGCAGTTCTTC. Its translation: CASSLGGTSFFNEQFF.

The chain uses TRBV29-1 and TRBJ2-7; the D is unclear. The V and J ends lost 6 bases and 0 bases respectively, with 6 bases between them. CDR1 and CDR2 from the germline V gene are SQVTM and ANQGSEA. The CDR3 contains 11 residues. The CDR3 reads CSVRFSYEQYF. The CDR3 DNA follows: TGCAGCGTCCGCTTCTCCTACGAGCAGTACTTC.

This clonotype was recorded a few times. It may be a read error: a sequence one base away is much more abundant. The chain uses TRBV7-9 and TRBJ2-5, with TRBD1 matching 8 bases. The CDR3 spans 13 residues. Germline V lookup: CDR1 SEHNR, CDR2 FQNEAQ (reference sequence). The CDR3 loop is CASSSRGPETRYF. The CDR3 DNA is TGTGCCAGCAGCTCCAGGGGGCCGGAGACCCGGTACTTC.

V gene TRBV11-2 combines with J gene TRBJ1-1; D is uncertain. V gave up 6 bases and J gave up 4 bases, with 12 bases separating them. The germline gives CDR1 SGHAT, CDR2 FQNNGV. CDR3 length equals 13 residues. The CDR3 DNA reads as TGTGCCAGCAGGGGATCTACGGTCACTGAAGCTTTCTTT. Translating gives CASRGSTVTEAFF.

This clonotype occurred many times. V is TRBV5-1 and J is TRBJ2-5, with TRBD1 as a possible D gene (6 bases). CDR1 and CDR2 (germline): SGHRS, YFSETQ. The CDR3 extends over 14 amino acids. V lost 7 bases, J lost 4 bases, and 17 bases lay in between. The CDR3 DNA is TGCGCCAGCGTAAGAGGGGACATATCAGAGACCCAGTACTTC. Its protein product is CASVRGDISETQYF.

V is TRBV4-1 and J is TRBJ2-5; the D is unclear. The CDR3 runs 17 residues. Looked up from germline, CDR1 is MGHRA and CDR2 is YSYEKL. V lost 0 bases and J lost 4, with 18 bases in between. The CDR3 DNA reads as TGCGCCAGCAGCCAAGACAGGATGACCGGTGCTCGAGAGACCCAGTACTTC. It yields the protein CASSQDRMTGARETQYF.

The chain combines TRBV5-1 with TRBJ1-5, with 7 bases identical to TRBD1. The CDR3 is 14 amino acids. CDR1 is SGHRS, CDR2 YFSETQ, per germline. The V gene end was trimmed by 1 base and the J gene end by 5 bases; junction bases not matched to a gene: 3. This CDR3 reads CASSLKGGDQPQHF. DNA of the CDR3: TGCGCCAGCAGCTTGAAAGGGGGCGATCAGCCCCAGCATTTT.

The genes are TRBV28 and TRBJ1-2, with D uncertain. This CDR3 has 13 amino acids. Germline values: CDR1 MDHEN, CDR2 SYDVKM. V gave up 5 bases and J gave up 0 bases, with 7 bases separating them. CDR3 protein: CASSRPSNYGYTF. DNA for the CDR3: TGTGCCAGCAGTCGTCCCTCTAACTATGGCTACACCTTC.

The sample holds a few counts of this clonotype. V is TRBV2 and J is TRBJ1-1; D gene unclear. Looked up from germline, CDR1 is SNHLY and CDR2 is FYNNEI. This CDR3 region has 13 residues. The V end lost 2 bases, the J end lost 1 base, and 5 bases lay between the germline ends. The DNA for the CDR3 is TGTGCCAGCAGTGAACAGACGAACACTGAAGCTTTCTTT. It encodes CASSEQTNTEAFF. Together with reference TRBV2 and TRBJ1-1, the CDR3 gives the full variable domain: EPEVTQTPSHQVTQMGQEVILRCVPISNHLYFYWYRQILGQKVEFLVSFYNNEISEKSEIFDDQFSVERPDGSNFTLKIRSTKLEDSAMYFCASSEQTNTEAFFGQGTRLTVV.

This clonotype was counted between two and nine times. The chain links TRBV20-1 to TRBJ2-3; D unresolved. Germline-derived CDR1 and CDR2 are DFQATT and SNEGSKA (reference sequence). The CDR3 is 13 amino acids. V lost 2 bases and J 0 bases, leaving 6 bases between the germline ends. As DNA, the CDR3 is TGCAGTGCTAGATTGCCGAGCACAGATACGCAGTATTTT. It translates to CSARLPSTDTQYF.

This clonotype came up a few times. Because it lacks the conserved phenylalanine or tryptophan at the end, this CDR3 is likely a read error. The genes are TRBV12-5 and TRBJ1-1, with D unresolved. CDR1 and CDR2 from the germline V gene are LGHNT and FRNRAP. This CDR3 comprises 12 residues. CDR3 protein: CASGQGNTEAFI. The CDR3 DNA follows: TGTGCCAGTGGTCAAGGGAACACTGAAGCTTTCATT.